This T cell receptor (beta chain) was recovered during a study of T-cell reconstitution after alpha-beta-depleted transplantation in children. Findings of the study overall: The authors attributed T-cell counts and diversity one year after transplant mostly to newly produced T cells. The origin of alpha-beta T cells about two months after transplant was reportedly several hundred expanded graft clones. Some patients owed their high day-60 TCRbeta diversity to surviving recipient T cells and thymic progenitors.

With regard to this clonotype: Its antigen is undetermined.

With 2 bases removed from V and 1 base from J, the gap between germline ends came to 8 bases. This CDR3 is 15 amino acids long. Germline V gene sequence: CDR1 SGHNT, CDR2 YENEEA. Unique molecular identifiers were incorporated when the TCRbeta library was constructed. TCRdb passed the PCR reads through MiXCR, listing each CDR3 protein once. The table lists 250,000 to 400,000 distinct CDR3 sequences, around 25% of them singletons. The chain uses TRBV11-3 and TRBJ2-2; D possibly corresponds to TRBD2 (5 bases). The TCR comes from a male patient between 5 and 17 years old who had a stem cell transplant for acute lymphoblastic leukemia, so the T cells may come from the graft donor. The sample in question was PBMCs, mostly from graft donor cells, obtained 180 days after TCRalphabeta/CD19-depleted stem cell transplant. The DNA of the CDR3 is TGTGCCAGCAGCTTAAGAGGGATGAACACCGGGGAGCTGTTTTTT. Translating it yields CASSLRGMNTGELFF.